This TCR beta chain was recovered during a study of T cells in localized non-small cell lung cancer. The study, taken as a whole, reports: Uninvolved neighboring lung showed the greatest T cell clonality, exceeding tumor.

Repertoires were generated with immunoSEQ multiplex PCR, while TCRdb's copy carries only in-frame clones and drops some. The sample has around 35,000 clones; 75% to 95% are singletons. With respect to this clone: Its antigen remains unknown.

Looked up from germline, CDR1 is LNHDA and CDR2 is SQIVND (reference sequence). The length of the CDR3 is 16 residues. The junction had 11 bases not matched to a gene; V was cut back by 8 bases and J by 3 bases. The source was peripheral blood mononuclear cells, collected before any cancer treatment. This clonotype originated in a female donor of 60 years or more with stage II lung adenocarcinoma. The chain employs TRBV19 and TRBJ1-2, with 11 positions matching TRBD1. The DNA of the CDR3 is TGTGCCAGTTCTACCACCGGGACAGGGGGTGACTATGGCTACACCTTC. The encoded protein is CASSTTGTGGDYGYTF.